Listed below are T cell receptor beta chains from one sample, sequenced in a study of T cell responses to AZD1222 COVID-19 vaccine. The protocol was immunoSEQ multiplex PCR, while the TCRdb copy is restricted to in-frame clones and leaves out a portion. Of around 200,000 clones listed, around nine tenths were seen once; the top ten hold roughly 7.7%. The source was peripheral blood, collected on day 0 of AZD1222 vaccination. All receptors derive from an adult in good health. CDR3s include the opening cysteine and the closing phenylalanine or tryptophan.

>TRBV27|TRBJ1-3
CASSSGGRNTIYF
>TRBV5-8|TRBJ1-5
CASTLYGGDQPQHF
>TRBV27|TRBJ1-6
CASSLSGSSYNSPLHF
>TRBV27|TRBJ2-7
CASSPLGATASYEQYF
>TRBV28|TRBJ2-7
CASSKWGGDEQYF
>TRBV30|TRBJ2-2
CAWIQGGRSAGELFF
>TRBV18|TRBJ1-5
CASSPPGSPNQPQHF
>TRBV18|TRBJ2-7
CASSPASGGYEQYF
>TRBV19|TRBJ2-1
CASSNDRGAYNEQFF
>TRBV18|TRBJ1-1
CASSPNSQGSTEAFF
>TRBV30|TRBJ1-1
CAWSRGSEAFF
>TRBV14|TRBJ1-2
CASSRDLRDGYTF
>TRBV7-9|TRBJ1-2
CASSLVENYGYTF
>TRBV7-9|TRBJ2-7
CASSSPGQGAYEQYF
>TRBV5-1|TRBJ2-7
CASSPQTGVDEQYF
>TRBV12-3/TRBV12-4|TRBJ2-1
CASSFFRGDEQFF
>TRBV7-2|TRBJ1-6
CASSFQGRNSPLHF
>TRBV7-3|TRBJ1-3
CASSSCTGVLRNTIYF
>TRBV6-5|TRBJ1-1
CASRIKGSTEAFF
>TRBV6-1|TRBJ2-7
CASSEGAGQPYEQYF
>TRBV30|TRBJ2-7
CAWSLGQGAYEQYF
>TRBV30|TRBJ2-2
CAWSDVELFF
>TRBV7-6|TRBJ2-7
CASSLVEEPGVYEQYF
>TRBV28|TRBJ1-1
CASSFRDRVVLNTEAFF
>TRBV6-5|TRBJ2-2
CASSTRQNTGELFF
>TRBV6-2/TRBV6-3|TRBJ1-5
CASSYSGGRKGQPQHF
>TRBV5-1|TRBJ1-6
CASSLDRVGSPLHF
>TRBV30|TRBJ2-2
CAWSRGPDTGELFF
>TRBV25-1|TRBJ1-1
CASSELWRDTEAFF
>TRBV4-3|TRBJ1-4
CASSQGLRDRGEKLFF
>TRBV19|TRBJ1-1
CASRSIGRNTEAFF
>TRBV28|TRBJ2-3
CATTKLNSGDTQYF
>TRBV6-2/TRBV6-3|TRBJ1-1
CASSYRVNTEAFF
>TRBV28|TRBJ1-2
CASSATGSWYYGYTF
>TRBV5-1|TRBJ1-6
CASSLGADRGGSPLHF